This entry lists 20 T cell receptor beta chains sequenced from one sample in a study of CXCR3-negative and CXCR3-positive naive CD8 T cells. Study findings and constraints: Compared with CXCR3-negative naive cells, CXCR3-positive naive cells showed more hydrophobic TRB CDR3s.

Their specific antigens are unknown. 5' RACE that incorporated UMI labels was used to prepare the TRB cDNA libraries. TCRdb reanalyzed the 5' RACE reads and collapses them to one entry per CDR3 protein, without DNA. Its listing shows about 150,000 distinct CDR3 sequences. Sequenced material: naive CXCR3+ CD8+ T cells from blood. Subset denoted: CD45RO-CCR7+CD27+CD95- naive CD8+ T cells expressing CXCR3 (TNR3+). These receptors all stem from a human donor in good health. Some clones in this sample may be carry-over from other donors' samples.

The gene calls are TRBV5-1 and TRBJ2-1; TCRdb selects TRBD1, and the lack of DNA leaves this call unchecked. The CDR3 runs 16 residues. Germline lookup yields CDR1 SGHRS and CDR2 YFSETQ. The chain's CDR3 is CASSGPGTGSYNEQFF.

The rearrangement links TRBV13 to TRBJ2-7; TCRdb's D call of TRBD1 is untestable without DNA. Looked up from germline, CDR1 is PRHDT and CDR2 is FYEKMQ (reference sequence). CDR3 length: 19 amino acids. The CDR3 sequence: CASSPRGSWAERPSYEQYF. Based on the CDR3 plus reference TRBV13 and TRBJ2-7, the full variable domain is AAGVIQSPRHLIKEKRETATLKCYPIPRHDTVYWYQQGPGQDPQFLISFYEKMQSDKGSIPDRFSAQQFSDYHSELNMSSLELGDSALYFCASSPRGSWAERPSYEQYFGPGTRLTVT.

This chain uses TRBV23-1 with TRBJ1-1. TRBV23-1 is recorded as an ORF, its role being uncertain. The CDR3 length is 15 residues. The CDR3 reads CASNGRGVVNTEAFF.

This chain uses TRBV29-1 with TRBJ1-4. The CDR3 extends over 14 amino acids. The germline V gene encodes CDR1 SQVTM and CDR2 ANQGSEA. The CDR3 region is CSVEWAATNEKLFF.

The chain carries TRBV7-8 and TRBJ1-1. The CDR3 spans 16 residues. CDR1 and CDR2 (germline): SGHVS, FQNEAQ. The CDR3 reads CASSFLDRLWNTEAFF.

J is TRBJ1-2 and V is TRBV21-1; TCRdb's D call, TRBD1, is unchecked because there is no DNA. TRBV21-1 represents a pseudogene. The length of the CDR3 is 11 residues. This CDR3 is CAGGGLYGYTF.

This rearrangement joins TRBV28 to TRBJ2-2. CDR3 length: 11 residues. Germline-derived CDR1 and CDR2 are MDHEN and SYDVKM. CDR3 sequence reads: CATTSPGELFF.

This chain links TRBV7-7 with TRBJ2-7; TCRdb picks TRBD1, but there is no DNA to check that call. Germline CDR1 and CDR2: SSHAT and FNYEAQ (reference sequence). This CDR3 spans 12 amino acids. The CDR3 region is CASSFGKREQYF.

The J gene is TRBJ2-7, the V gene TRBV12-3 or TRBV12-4; lacking DNA, the TRBD2 call made by TCRdb goes unchecked. The CDR3 loop spans 17 amino acids. The CDR3 sequence is CASSPSTPSGGSYEQYF.

The chain has TRBV7-8 and TRBJ2-1; TCRdb picks TRBD2, but there is no DNA to check that call. The germline CDR1 and CDR2 sequences are SGHVS and FQNEAQ. The CDR3 is 15 residues long. CDR3: CASSLVAGGPNKQFF.

The chain is built from TRBV20-1 and TRBJ1-1. CDR3 length: 13 residues. The germline V gene has CDR1 DFQATT and CDR2 SNEGSKA (reference sequence). The CDR3 region is CSARQAGNTEAFF.

The genes are TRBV27 and TRBJ2-7; the TCRdb call, TRBD1, lacks DNA for checking. Germline V CDR1 and CDR2: MNHEY, SMNVEV (reference sequence). The CDR3 spans 14 residues. The CDR3 reads CASSLLIQGHEQYF.

The chain carries TRBV28 and TRBJ1-3. The CDR3 is 11 amino acids. The V gene's germline CDR1 is MDHEN and CDR2 SYDVKM. CDR3 region: CASSLDNTIYF.

The CDR3 here is CASSASDRTYGYTF. This chain uses TRBV28 with TRBJ1-2; TCRdb selects TRBD1, and the lack of DNA leaves this call unchecked. CDR3 length equals 14 residues. CDR1 MDHEN and CDR2 SYDVKM come from the germline V gene.

The chain joins TRBV7-9 to TRBJ2-7. The CDR3 contains 14 residues. CDR1 and CDR2 from the germline V gene are SEHNR and FQNEAQ (reference sequence). The CDR3 sequence: CASSLGHTAYEQYF.

The V gene is TRBV20-1, the J gene TRBJ1-5; TCRdb picks TRBD1, but there is no DNA to check that call. CDR3 size: 13 residues. The germline V gene encodes CDR1 DFQATT and CDR2 SNEGSKA (reference sequence). This chain's CDR3 is CSAKTGGNQPQHF.

This chain links TRBV4-2 with TRBJ2-1; TCRdb gives TRBD2 as the D gene, but with no DNA this cannot be confirmed. Germline CDR1 reads LGHNA; CDR2 reads YNFKEQ. This CDR3 region has 15 residues. CDR3: CASSVPRTSFNEQFF.

The chain couples TRBV6-1 to TRBJ2-3; TCRdb indicates TRBD2, and absent DNA this call remains unverified. The length of the CDR3 is 15 residues. Per the germline V gene, CDR1 is MNHNS and CDR2 is SASEGT. CDR3 region: CACRTDLTSTDTQYF.

The J gene is TRBJ2-5, the V gene TRBV11-2; TCRdb indicates TRBD2, and absent DNA this call remains unverified. The CDR3 is 15 amino acids. The germline CDR1 and CDR2 sequences are SGHAT and FQNNGV. The CDR3 is CASSFSGRGQETHYF.

V and J are TRBV7-7 and TRBJ2-2; TCRdb gives TRBD1 as the D gene, but with no DNA this cannot be confirmed. The CDR3 consists of 15 residues. Germline CDR1 is SSHAT and CDR2 is FNYEAQ (reference sequence). The CDR3 sequence is CASSPAGGETGELFF.